This T cell receptor beta chain is drawn from a study of a mutant IDH1 vaccine in newly diagnosed glioma. Overall study context: Antecedent treatment encompassed radiotherapy, temozolomide, or their combination; the majority received both. Findings and limits, study-wide: The authors found pseudoprogression apparently unrelated to changes in top peripheral T cell clonotypes. Evidence of vaccine-induced immune responses was documented in about 93% of patients.

Time point reported: baseline, week 1 (first vaccination visit). Treatment given: pre-vaccination baseline after standard-of-care therapy. New WHO grade 3 or 4 astrocytomas that were IDH1-mutant and ATRX-lost occurred in the donors. Notes on this clone: The antigen is unknown.

TCRdb's copy holds only in-frame clones and misses some; the assay was immunoSEQ multiplex PCR. Of roughly 15,000 clones in the sample, more than 80% were seen once. The CDR3 runs 16 residues. Germline loops: CDR1 SGDLS, CDR2 YYNGEE. Trimming pared 0 bases from V and 4 bases from J, leaving 16 bases between. The TCR originated in a woman aged 40 to 50 with glioma. Some clones in this sample may be carry-over from other donors' samples. The chain couples TRBV9 to TRBJ1-1; D remains unclear. Sequencing used PBMCs, obtained from a glioma patient treated with radiotherapy, temozolomide or both. The CDR3 region is CASSVDPTGLGTEAFF. CDR3 nucleotides: TGTGCCAGCAGCGTAGACCCCACCGGGTTGGGCACTGAAGCTTTCTTT.